The 23 T cell receptor beta chains below all came from one sample that was sequenced in a study of T-cell memory formation after mild COVID-19. TCRdb re-called the 5' RACE reads through MiXCR, storing one row per CDR3 protein. The data show roughly 450,000 distinct CDR3 sequences, with over 15% seen just once and 10% to 15% held by the top ten. The specimen sequenced was PBMCs or a T cell subset sorted from them (not recorded which). These receptors were obtained from an adult woman who had mild COVID-19 (a few samples of this study predate the infection). Cell type and time point are not known.

The chain employs TRBV3-1 and TRBJ2-7; D is ambiguous. Germline V gene data show CDR1 as LGHDT and CDR2 as YNNKEL (reference sequence). The CDR3 extends over 15 amino acids. Trimming took off 3 bases at V and 3 bases at J, with 15 bases between the two ends. CDR3 DNA sequence: TGTGCCAGCAGCCAGGCAGGCAGTTTTAACTACGAGCAGTACTTC. It encodes CASSQAGSFNYEQYF.

This clonotype was seen a handful of times. This sequence joins TRBV5-1 and TRBJ2-7; D may be TRBD1 (6 bases). Germline CDR1 is SGHRS and CDR2 is YFSETQ. This CDR3 region has 14 residues. The V gene lost 3 bases and the J gene lost 4 bases, with 14 bases spanning the gap. The CDR3 region is CASSSGTLFYEQYF. The DNA of the CDR3 is TGCGCCAGCAGCTCCGGGACACTTTTTTACGAGCAGTACTTC.

The chain has TRBV7-3 and TRBJ2-3; TRBD2 matches at 7 bases. CDR3 length equals 15 residues. V dropped 5 bases and J dropped 2; count of bases not matched to a gene: 7. CDR1 and CDR2 from the germline V gene are SGHTA and FQGTGA. The CDR3 loop reads CASSPFGGYTDTQYF. CDR3 coding DNA: TGTGCCAGCAGCCCATTCGGGGGGTACACAGATACGCAGTATTTT.

This clonotype was counted many times. The rearrangement joins TRBV6-6 to TRBJ2-1, with D tentatively TRBD2 (6 bases). The V end was cut by 6 bases, the J end by 4 bases, with 19 bases between. The CDR3 has 16 residues. CDR1 MNHNY and CDR2 SVGAGI come from the germline V gene (reference sequence). CDR3 nucleotides: TGTGCCAGCAGCAACGGGGGACGGGGAGCTTACAATGAGCAGTTCTTC. Protein product: CASSNGGRGAYNEQFF.

This clonotype was seen more than once but under ten times. The V call is TRBV6-6, the J call TRBJ2-2; 7 positions agree with TRBD1. CDR3 length: 15 residues. V lost 6 bases to trimming and J lost 6 bases; unmatched junction nucleotides: 10. Germline V CDR1 and CDR2: MNHNY, SVGAGI (reference sequence). DNA for the CDR3: TGTGCCAGCAGACCGGGACAGCCGTTGCCCGGGGAGCTGTTTTTT. Translation gives CASRPGQPLPGELFF.

This rearrangement joins TRBV9 to TRBJ2-5; 10 nucleotides agree with TRBD2. Germline lookup yields CDR1 SGDLS and CDR2 YYNGEE. Trimming cost V 4 bases and J 2 bases; bases outside gene matches: 5. This CDR3 is 15 amino acids long. CDR3 nucleotide sequence: TGTGCCAGCAGCTTCCTAGCGGGGGAGCAAGAGACCCAGTACTTC. It translates to CASSFLAGEQETQYF.

The CDR3, as DNA: TGCAGCGTTGAAGGGGGACAGTTAGAGTCCCGGACCCAGTACTTC. This codes for CSVEGGQLESRTQYF. The V and J genes are TRBV29-1 and TRBJ2-5; 7 bases align to TRBD1. In germline, CDR1 is SQVTM, CDR2 ANQGSEA. The length of the CDR3 is 15 residues. Germline trimming cut 1 base from V and 7 bases from J; bases unmatched to any gene: 12.

This clonotype was picked up a small number of times. The CDR3 loop reads CASSFPGQRTYEQYF. The CDR3, as DNA: TGTGCCAGCAGCTTCCCCGGACAGAGGACCTACGAGCAGTACTTC. The J gene is TRBJ2-7, the V gene TRBV7-9; D is perhaps TRBD1 (6 bases). The CDR3 is 15 residues long. The germline V and J ends were trimmed by 3 bases and 2 bases, with 14 bases remaining between them. Germline V CDR1 and CDR2: SEHNR, FQNEAQ (reference sequence).

V and J are TRBV7-3 and TRBJ1-6, with 7 bases identical to TRBD1. This CDR3 is built from 15 residues. J gave up 10 bases and V 4 bases, and 10 bases lay outside the gene matches. Germline V gene sequence: CDR1 SGHTA, CDR2 FQGTGA. CDR3 residues: CASSSTGDRGSPLHF. CDR3 coding DNA: TGTGCCAGCAGCTCCACAGGGGATCGTGGATCACCCCTCCACTTT.

This clonotype was seen a handful of times. The V gene is TRBV12-3 or TRBV12-4, the J gene TRBJ1-1, with a tentative D call TRBD1 (6 bases). The CDR3 is 13 amino acids. V lost 3 bases and J lost 7, with 12 bases in between. As DNA, the CDR3 is TGTGCCAGCAGTTTTTTGGACAGCGGTGAAGCTTTCTTT. It is translated as CASSFLDSGEAFF.

This chain joins TRBV19 and TRBJ1-1; maybe TRBD1 (5 bases). V was clipped by 6 bases and J by 4 bases, with 15 bases between them. CDR3 length equals 14 residues. Germline V gene data show CDR1 as LNHDA and CDR2 as SQIVND (reference sequence). The CDR3 sequence: CASSRAGAGTEAFF. The CDR3 nucleotides are TGTGCCAGTAGCCGAGCCGGGGCCGGCACTGAAGCTTTCTTT.

About this clonotype itself: At one boundary the junction diverges from the germline segment, which might be a read error. V and J are TRBV11-2 and TRBJ2-2, with D possibly matching TRBD1 (6 bases). Per the germline V gene, CDR1 is SGHAT and CDR2 is FQNNGV. The CDR3 extends over 19 amino acids. The CDR3 DNA is TGTACCAGCAGCTTCGGCCAGGGACACCAACTCTTTAACACCGGGGAGCTGTTTTTT. It specifies CTSSFGQGHQLFNTGELFF.

CDR3: CASSGQGLGSSYEQYF. The CDR3 DNA is TGTGCCAGCAGTGGACAGGGGCTCGGGAGCTCCTACGAGCAGTACTTC. The chain combines TRBV21-1 with TRBJ2-7; the listed D gene, TRBD1, was not tested against the DNA. TRBV21-1 is a pseudogene segment. This CDR3 is built from 16 residues.

CDR3 in DNA: TGTGCCAGCAGTGAATCCGGGACTAGCGGGGGGACCCAGTACTTC. Translated, it gives CASSESGTSGGTQYF. This chain links TRBV2 with TRBJ2-5, with 14 bases that match TRBD2. The V gene's germline CDR1 is SNHLY and CDR2 FYNNEI. J was trimmed by 7 bases and V by 2 bases; bases with no gene match: 3. This CDR3 region has 15 residues.

This clonotype was picked up a small number of times. The V call is TRBV20-1, the J call TRBJ1-1, with 8 bases matching TRBD1. Germline lookup yields CDR1 DFQATT and CDR2 SNEGSKA (reference sequence). The junction had 5 bases not matched to a gene; V was cut back by 6 bases and J by 2 bases. The length of the CDR3 is 13 residues. The CDR3 sequence is CSARTGFNTEAFF. For the CDR3, the DNA is TGCAGTGCACGGACAGGGTTTAACACTGAAGCTTTCTTT.

In its sample, this clonotype was seen a few times. The chain recombines TRBV7-6 with TRBJ2-1; TRBD2 matches at 10 bases. Losses at the gene ends were 5 bases for V and 7 bases for J; bases not matched to a gene: 8. The CDR3 runs to 15 residues. Germline loops: CDR1 SGHVS, CDR2 FNYEAQ. The CDR3 region is CASSLPSGGLNEQFF. Here the CDR3 DNA reads TGTGCCAGCAGCCTACCTAGCGGGGGTTTAAATGAGCAGTTCTTC.

Details on this clonotype: A clone one base away is much larger, so this may be a read error. The chain recombines TRBV27 with TRBJ2-3; 8 positions match TRBD2. Trimming took 3 bases from V and 1 from J; bases not matched to a gene: 3. The CDR3 length is 15 residues. Germline CDR1 reads MNHEY; CDR2 reads SMNVEV (reference sequence). CDR3 protein: CASSFGTRGTDTQYF. The CDR3 DNA reads as TGTGCCAGCAGTTTCGGGACTAGGGGCACAGATACGCAGTATTTT.

The CDR3 DNA reads as TGCGCCAGCACCTCCGGGACAACCGTCTCCTACGAGCAGTACTTC. This gives the protein CASTSGTTVSYEQYF. This chain links TRBV5-1 with TRBJ2-7; D possibly corresponds to TRBD1 (6 bases). The V end lost 6 bases, the J end lost 0 bases, and 16 bases lay between the germline ends. Germline V CDR1 and CDR2: SGHRS, YFSETQ. This CDR3 has 15 amino acids.

This chain uses TRBV7-9 with TRBJ1-4; D possibly corresponds to TRBD1 (5 bases). This CDR3 spans 15 amino acids. Deletions cut 1 base from V and 7 bases from J, with 13 bases between. The germline gives CDR1 SEHNR, CDR2 FQNEAQ (reference sequence). For the CDR3, the DNA is TGTGCCAGCAGCTTAGACGTGGGGGGAAGTGAAAAACTGTTTTTT. Translation: CASSLDVGGSEKLFF.

The rearrangement joins TRBV7-2 to TRBJ1-2, with D unclear. The germline V gene has CDR1 SGHTA and CDR2 FQGNSA. V was clipped by 3 bases and J by 0 bases, with 14 bases between them. CDR3 length equals 16 residues. CDR3 nucleotide sequence: TGTGCCAGCAGCTTGGGCCCGGGGAGAGCTAACTATGGCTACACCTTC. Translated, it gives CASSLGPGRANYGYTF.

The chain uses TRBV20-1 and TRBJ2-2; D is unclear. This CDR3 is 12 amino acids long. Per the germline V gene, CDR1 is DFQATT and CDR2 is SNEGSKA (reference sequence). Trimming cost V 3 bases and J 5 bases, with 7 bases left between them. The CDR3 loop reads CSASSETGELFF. CDR3 nucleotides: TGCAGTGCTAGCTCGGAAACCGGGGAGCTGTTTTTT.

A few counts support this clonotype. The chain combines TRBV14 with TRBJ2-1, with D perhaps TRBD2 (6 bases). Germline CDR1 is SGHDN and CDR2 is FVKESK. The CDR3 contains 14 residues. Trimming removed 1 base at V and 7 bases at J, with 11 bases between. CDR3 loop: CASSQVWAGNEQFF. DNA of the CDR3: TGTGCCAGCAGCCAAGTTTGGGCGGGGAATGAGCAGTTCTTC.

CDR3 nucleotide sequence: TGTGCCAGCAGTTTATTGGACAGGGCAGAGACCCAGTACTTC. Its protein is CASSLLDRAETQYF. V and J are TRBV12-3 or TRBV12-4 and TRBJ2-5; 8 bases are a match to TRBD1. The CDR3 covers 14 residues. Trimming cost V 2 bases and J 4 bases; bases outside gene matches: 3.